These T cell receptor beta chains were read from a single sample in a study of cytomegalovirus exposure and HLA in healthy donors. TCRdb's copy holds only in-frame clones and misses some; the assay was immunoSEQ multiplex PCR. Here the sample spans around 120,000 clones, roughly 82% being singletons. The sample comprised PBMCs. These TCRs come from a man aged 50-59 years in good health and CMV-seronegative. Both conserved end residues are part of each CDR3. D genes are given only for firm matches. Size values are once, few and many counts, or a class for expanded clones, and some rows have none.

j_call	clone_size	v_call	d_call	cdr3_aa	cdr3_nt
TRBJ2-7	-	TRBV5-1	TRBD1	CASSLGTGRGEQYF	TGCGCCAGCAGCTTGGGGACAGGAAGGGGTGAGCAGTACTTC
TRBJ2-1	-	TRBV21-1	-	CASSHLELKTDGEQFF	TGTGCCAGCAGCCATCTCGAGCTTAAGACAGACGGTGAGCAGTTCTTC
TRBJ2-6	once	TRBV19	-	CASTLREGNSGANVLTF	TGTGCCAGTACCCTTAGAGAGGGAAACTCTGGGGCCAACGTCCTGACTTTC
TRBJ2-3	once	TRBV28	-	CASSPTTGSSTDTQYF	TGTGCCAGCAGTCCCACAACAGGGAGTAGCACAGATACGCAGTATTTT
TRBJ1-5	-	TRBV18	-	CASSPEGRWPQHF	TGTGCCAGCTCACCGGAGGGGAGGTGGCCCCAGCATTTT
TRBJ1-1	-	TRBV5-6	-	CASSLGVRGGVEAFF	TGTGCCAGCAGCTTGGGAGTCCGTGGGGGCGTAGAAGCTTTCTTT
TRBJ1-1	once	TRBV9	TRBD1	CASSETGTTEAFF	TGTGCCAGCAGCGAGACAGGGACTACTGAAGCTTTCTTT
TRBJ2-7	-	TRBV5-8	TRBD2	CASSDLGGTRSEQYF	TGTGCCAGCAGTGACCTGGGGGGGACTAGAAGCGAGCAGTACTTC
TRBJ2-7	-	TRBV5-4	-	CASSPANERDEQYF	TGTGCCAGCAGCCCCGCAAATGAGCGCGACGAGCAGTACTTC
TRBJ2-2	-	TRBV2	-	CASTSLSGGELFF	TGTGCCAGCACCAGTCTGTCGGGCGGGGAGCTGTTTTTT
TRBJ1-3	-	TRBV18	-	CASSLTDGTGNTIYF	TGTGCCAGCTCGTTGACGGATGGGACAGGAAACACCATATATTTT
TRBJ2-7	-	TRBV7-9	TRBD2	CASSFTSGGSEQYF	TGTGCCAGCAGCTTTACTAGCGGGGGATCAGAGCAGTACTTC
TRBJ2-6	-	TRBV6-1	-	CASSEAAGEHSGANVLTF	TGTGCCAGCAGTGAAGCCGCAGGGGAACACTCTGGGGCCAACGTCCTGACTTTC
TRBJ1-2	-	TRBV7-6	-	CASEGGAGGYTF	TGTGCCAGTGAGGGGGGGGCAGGTGGCTACACCTTC
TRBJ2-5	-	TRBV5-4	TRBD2	CASSAGLAGGLTAETQYF	TGTGCCAGCAGCGCGGGACTAGCGGGGGGACTAACAGCGGAGACCCAGTACTTC
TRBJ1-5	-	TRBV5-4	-	CASSIGGPISNQPQHF	TGTGCCAGCAGCATTGGGGGCCCAATCTCTAATCAGCCCCAGCATTTT
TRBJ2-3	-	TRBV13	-	CASSPRLTHTDTQYF	TGTGCCAGCAGCCCCAGACTAACGCACACAGATACGCAGTATTTT
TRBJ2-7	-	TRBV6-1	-	CASRELWWSSYEQYF	TGTGCCAGCAGGGAGTTGTGGTGGAGCTCCTACGAGCAGTACTTC
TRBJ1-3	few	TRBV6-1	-	CASSRQAGGNTIYF	TGTGCCAGCAGCCGACAGGCCGGTGGAAACACCATATATTTT
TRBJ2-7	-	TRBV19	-	CASSLGEVPTYEQYF	TGTGCCAGTAGTCTCGGGGAGGTCCCGACCTACGAGCAGTACTTC
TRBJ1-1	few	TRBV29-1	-	CSVSETANTEAFF	TGCAGCGTGTCCGAGACAGCGAACACTGAAGCTTTCTTT
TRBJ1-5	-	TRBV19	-	CASRIQVYSNQPQHF	TGTGCCAGTAGAATACAGGTCTATAGCAATCAGCCCCAGCATTTT
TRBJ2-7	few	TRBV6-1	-	CASNLGHSGEQYF	TGTGCCAGCAACCTGGGACACAGTGGCGAGCAGTACTTC
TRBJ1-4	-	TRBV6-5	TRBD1	CASSPGQLGEKLFF	TGTGCCAGCAGCCCGGGACAGTTGGGAGAAAAACTGTTTTTT
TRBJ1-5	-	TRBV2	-	CASSELGEVPQHF	TGTGCCAGCAGTGAATTGGGGGAGGTGCCCCAGCATTTT
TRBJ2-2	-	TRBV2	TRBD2	CANGFLAGGNTGELFF	TGTGCCAATGGGTTTCTAGCGGGGGGAAACACCGGGGAGCTGTTTTTT
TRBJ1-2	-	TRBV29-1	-	CSATLNYGYTF	TGCAGCGCCACTTTGAACTATGGCTACACCTTC
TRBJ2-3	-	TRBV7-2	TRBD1	CASSLTLPGGGTDTQYF	TGTGCCAGCAGCTTAACTCTTCCAGGGGGAGGCACAGATACGCAGTATTTT
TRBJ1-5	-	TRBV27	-	CASSFYSNQPQHF	TGTGCCAGCAGTTTTTATAGCAATCAGCCCCAGCATTTT
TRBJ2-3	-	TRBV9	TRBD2	CASSVGAGGRTDTQYF	TGTGCCAGCAGCGTAGGAGCGGGGGGCCGCACAGATACGCAGTATTTT
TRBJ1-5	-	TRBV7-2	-	CASSLQGQPQHF	TGTGCCAGCAGTTTACAGGGTCAGCCCCAGCATTTT
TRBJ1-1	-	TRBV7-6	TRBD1	CASSDVTGVTEAFF	TGTGCCAGCAGCGATGTGACAGGGGTAACTGAAGCTTTCTTT
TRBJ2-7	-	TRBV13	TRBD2	CASSLGLGYEQYF	TGTGCCAGCAGCTTGGGACTAGGGTACGAGCAGTACTTC
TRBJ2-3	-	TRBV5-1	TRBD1	CASSLEGQGVGTDTQYF	TGCGCCAGCAGCTTGGAGGGACAGGGAGTAGGCACAGATACGCAGTATTTT
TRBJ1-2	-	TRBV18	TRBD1	CASSPGDSSLRGYTF	TGTGCCAGCTCACCAGGGGACAGTTCCTTGAGGGGCTACACCTTC
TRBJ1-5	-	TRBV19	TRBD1	CASSMGRGRGRGNQPQHF	TGTGCCAGTAGTATGGGCAGGGGGCGAGGTAGGGGCAATCAGCCCCAGCATTTT
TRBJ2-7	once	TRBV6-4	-	CASRAGTISSYEQYF	TGTGCCAGCAGGGCCGGGACAATCAGCTCCTACGAGCAGTACTTC
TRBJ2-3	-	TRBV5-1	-	CASSLLGKRADTQYF	TGCGCCAGCAGCTTGTTAGGAAAGCGCGCAGATACGCAGTATTTT
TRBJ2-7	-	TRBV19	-	CASTGVSGYEQYF	TGTGCCAGTACGGGAGTGTCAGGCTACGAGCAGTACTTC
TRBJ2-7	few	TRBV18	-	CASSPRRAILGEQYF	TGTGCCAGCTCACCACGGCGGGCTATACTGGGCGAGCAGTACTTC
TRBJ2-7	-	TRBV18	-	CASSRTPGRKGDEQYF	TGTGCCAGCTCCCGAACCCCTGGGAGGAAAGGCGACGAGCAGTACTTC
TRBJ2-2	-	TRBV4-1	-	CASSQDLLRTAMRNTGELFF	TGCGCCAGCAGCCAAGATCTGCTGAGGACAGCCATGCGGAACACCGGGGAGCTGTTTTTT
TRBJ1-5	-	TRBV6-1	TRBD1	CASRRQGAFWQPQHF	TGTGCCAGCAGACGACAGGGGGCTTTTTGGCAGCCCCAGCATTTT
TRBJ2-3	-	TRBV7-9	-	CASSSVGGSRFTDTQYF	TGTGCCAGCAGCAGCGTTGGGGGCTCGCGTTTCACAGATACGCAGTATTTT
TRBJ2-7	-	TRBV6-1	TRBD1	CASIQSTGSYEQYF	TGTGCCAGCATCCAATCGACAGGGTCGTACGAGCAGTACTTC
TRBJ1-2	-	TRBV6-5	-	CASSYAAGTNYGYTF	TGTGCCAGCAGTTACGCGGCGGGAACTAACTATGGCTACACCTTC
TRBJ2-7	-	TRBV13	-	CASRGGYEQYF	TGTGCCAGCAGAGGGGGCTACGAGCAGTACTTC
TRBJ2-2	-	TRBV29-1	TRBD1	CSVEMAGGHLKPGELFF	TGCAGCGTTGAAATGGCAGGGGGCCACCTTAAACCCGGGGAGCTGTTTTTT
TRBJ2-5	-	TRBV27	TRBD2	CASSPHGTSGGNGETQYF	TGTGCCAGCAGTCCTCATGGGACTAGCGGGGGGAATGGAGAGACCCAGTACTTC
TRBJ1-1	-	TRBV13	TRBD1	CASSWGQALNTEAFF	TGTGCCAGCAGCTGGGGACAGGCTTTGAACACTGAAGCTTTCTTT